This TCR beta chain was sequenced during a study of blood T cell repertoires in COVID-19. Study summary: COVID-19 samples collected from the United States, Italy and Spain covered acute and convalescent phases. PBMCs, B-cell-depleted T cells, or T cells were the source of the cDNA or gDNA that made up the material.

Original handling: Using reference gene primer amplification, nucleated cell counts were estimated. Sequencing was performed with immunoSEQ multiplex PCR; in TCRdb, only in-frame clones are kept and a portion is missing. The V and J calls and the clone size are those of that table, but D and trimming were determined from the DNA. The table lists more than 200,000 clones, roughly three quarters of them singletons. Sequenced material: peripheral blood. The receptor was isolated from a woman between 40 and 55 years old with active or convalescent COVID-19.

CDR3 amino acids: CASSALAGGSNEQFF. CDR3 DNA sequence: TGTGCCAGCAGCGCCCTAGCGGGGGGTAGCAATGAGCAGTTCTTC. This chain joins TRBV11-2 and TRBJ2-1; 11 bases fit TRBD2. From germline, CDR1 is SGHAT and CDR2 FQNNGV. This CDR3 spans 15 amino acids. Trimming at V came to 5 bases and at J to 6 bases, leaving 6 bases not matched to a gene.